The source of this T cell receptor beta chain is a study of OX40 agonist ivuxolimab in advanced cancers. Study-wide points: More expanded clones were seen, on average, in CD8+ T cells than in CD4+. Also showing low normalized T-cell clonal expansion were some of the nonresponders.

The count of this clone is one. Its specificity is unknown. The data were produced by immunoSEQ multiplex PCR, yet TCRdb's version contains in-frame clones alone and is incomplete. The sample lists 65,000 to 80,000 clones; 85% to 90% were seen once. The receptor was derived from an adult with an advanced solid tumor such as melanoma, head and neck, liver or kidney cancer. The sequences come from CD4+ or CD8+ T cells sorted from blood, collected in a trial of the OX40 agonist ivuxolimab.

The CDR3 region is CASRVRGNTGELFF. The CDR3 region has the DNA TGCGCCAGCAGAGTACGCGGGAACACCGGGGAGCTGTTTTTT. The rearrangement links TRBV4-1 to TRBJ2-2; D unresolved. Germline CDR1 and CDR2: MGHRA and YSYEKL. Trimming left V 6 bases short and J 1 base short, with 9 bases between. This CDR3 has 14 residues.